A single sample gave rise to the 14 T cell receptor beta chains below, sequenced in a study of shared clonotypes between healthy human individuals. Sequencing was performed with immunoSEQ multiplex PCR; in TCRdb, only in-frame clones are kept and a portion is missing. The sample has 2 million to 2.5 million clones, 90% to 95% seen once; the top ten hold under 0.45%. Sequencing input: naive CD4+ T cells from PBMCs. The subset: CD45RA+ positively selected. These receptors all come from a man between 18 and 29 years old in good health. Some clones in this sample may be carry-over from other donors' samples.

This sequence joins TRBV11-2 and TRBJ1-1; D gene uncertain. Germline assignment: CDR1 SGHAT and CDR2 FQNNGV. The V end lost 5 bases, the J end lost 0 bases, and 13 bases lay between the germline ends. The CDR3 is 15 residues long. CDR3 DNA: TGTGCCAGCAGCCCACGGGCCAGTCTGAACACTGAAGCTTTCTTT. This sequence encodes CASSPRASLNTEAFF.

The chain links TRBV6-1 to TRBJ1-4; perhaps TRBD1 as D (6 bases). V lost 4 bases and J lost 6, with 12 bases in between. This CDR3 is 14 amino acids long. CDR1 is MNHNS, CDR2 SASEGT, per germline. The CDR3 loop reads CASSGQQGHEKLFF. The CDR3 DNA sequence: TGTGCCAGCAGTGGTCAGCAGGGGCATGAAAAACTGTTTTTT.

J is TRBJ2-2 and V is TRBV7-9; TRBD1 matches at 7 bases. The CDR3 extends over 17 amino acids. V lost 2 bases and J lost 1; bases outside the gene matches: 7. Germline CDR1 reads SEHNR; CDR2 reads FQNEAQ (reference sequence). The CDR3 DNA reads TGTGCCAGCAGCTTAAGGACAGGCCTGGGGAACACCGGGGAGCTGTTTTTT. This codes for CASSLRTGLGNTGELFF.

The rearrangement links TRBV5-1 to TRBJ2-7; D tentatively reads TRBD1 or TRBD2 (5 bases each). Germline assignment: CDR1 SGHRS and CDR2 YFSETQ. CDR3 length equals 14 residues. Trimming cost V 6 bases and J 7 bases, with 20 bases left between them. The CDR3 spells CASTDSTWGNEQYF. The DNA for the CDR3 is TGCGCCAGCACCGACTCAACGTGGGGGAATGAGCAGTACTTC.

For the CDR3, the DNA is TGTGCCAGCTCACTGGCAGCAGGGGTTAACACTGAAGCTTTCTTT. This encodes CASSLAAGVNTEAFF. The V gene is TRBV18, the J gene TRBJ1-1; tentative D call: TRBD1 (6 bases). Germline V gene data show CDR1 as KGHSH and CDR2 as LQKENI. Trimming cost V 4 bases and J 2 bases, with 14 bases left between them. This CDR3 contains 15 residues.

V is TRBV9 and J is TRBJ2-3, with D perhaps matching TRBD2 (6 bases). Germline CDR1 is SGDLS and CDR2 is YYNGEE. The CDR3 consists of 16 residues. The V end was cut by 0 bases, the J end by 6 bases, with 17 bases between. CDR3 sequence reads: CASSVAGTHPADTQYF. The CDR3 DNA reads as TGTGCCAGCAGCGTAGCAGGGACTCACCCCGCTGATACGCAGTATTTT.

V usage is TRBV6-5 and J usage is TRBJ1-5, with D tentatively TRBD1 (6 bases). Germline-derived CDR1 and CDR2 are MNHEY and SVGAGI. There are 12 residues in the CDR3. Deletions cut 10 bases from V and 3 bases from J, with 10 bases between. This CDR3 reads CATGHPNQPQHF. DNA for the CDR3: TGTGCCACGGGACACCCCAATCAGCCCCAGCATTTT.

The chain uses TRBV11-2 and TRBJ2-7; 14 bases are a match to TRBD2. The CDR3 loop spans 17 amino acids. Germline V gene lookup returns CDR1 SGHAT and CDR2 FQNNGV. After removal of 8 bases from V and 2 bases from J, the junction contained 11 bases not matched to a gene. CDR3 amino acids: CASRRPGTSGRTYEQYF. In nucleotides, the CDR3 is TGTGCCAGCCGCCGTCCCGGGACTAGCGGGAGAACCTACGAGCAGTACTTC.

The chain is built from TRBV7-3 and TRBJ2-1; D perhaps matches TRBD2 (6 bases). Germline V gene lookup returns CDR1 SGHTA and CDR2 FQGTGA. The CDR3 runs 14 residues. Between the trimmed V and J ends, which lost 5 bases and 7 bases, there was a span of 15 bases. CDR3 sequence reads: CASSPAGSRNEQFF. The CDR3 DNA is TGTGCCAGCAGCCCGGCGGGATCTAGGAATGAGCAGTTCTTC. The full variable domain, rest sourced from reference TRBV7-3 and TRBJ2-1, is GAGVSQTPSNKVTEKGKYVELRCDPISGHTALYWYRQSLGQGPEFLIYFQGTGAADDSGLPNDRFFAVRPEGSVSTLKIQRTERGDSAVYLCASSPAGSRNEQFFGPGTRLTVL.

V is TRBV11-1 and J is TRBJ2-1, with 14 bases lining up with TRBD2. This CDR3 contains 17 residues. Trimming took 5 bases from V and 8 from J; bases not matched to a gene: 11. Germline assignment: CDR1 SGHAT and CDR2 FQDESV (reference sequence). The CDR3, as DNA: TGTGCCAGCAGCCCGAGGACTAGCGGGAGGTTGACCCATGAGCAGTTCTTC. This codes for CASSPRTSGRLTHEQFF. Combining the CDR3 with reference TRBV11-1 and TRBJ2-1 gives the whole variable domain EAEVAQSPRYKITEKSQAVAFWCDPISGHATLYWYRQILGQGPELLVQFQDESVVDDSQLPKDRFSAERLKGVDSTLKIQPAELGDSAMYLCASSPRTSGRLTHEQFFGPGTRLTVL.

The chain is built from TRBV5-6 and TRBJ2-5, with TRBD1 matching over 8 bases. The CDR3 covers 14 residues. J gave up 2 bases and V 2 bases, and 2 bases lay outside the gene matches. Germline assignment: CDR1 SGHDT and CDR2 YYEEEE. The CDR3 DNA is TGTGCCAGCAGCTTCCGGGACAGGCAAGAGACCCAGTACTTC. Amino acids: CASSFRDRQETQYF.

The gene calls are TRBV5-1 and TRBJ1-6; D unresolved. Germline V lookup: CDR1 SGHRS, CDR2 YFSETQ. V was shortened by 0 bases and J by 6 bases, with 4 bases between the two germline ends. CDR3 length: 13 amino acids. The CDR3 DNA sequence: TGCGCCAGCAGCTTGGACGTTAATTCACCCCTCCACTTT. Encoded protein: CASSLDVNSPLHF.

The chain has TRBV5-4 and TRBJ1-1; no definite D call. CDR1 and CDR2 from the germline V gene are SGHNT and YYREEE (reference sequence). The CDR3 length is 16 residues. The V and J ends lost 5 bases and 0 bases respectively, with 17 bases between them. CDR3 region: CASSFRASGMNTEAFF. The DNA for the CDR3 is TGTGCCAGCAGTTTCCGTGCGTCGGGGATGAACACTGAAGCTTTCTTT.

The chain uses TRBV12-5 and TRBJ2-3; D not resolved. CDR1 and CDR2 (germline): LGHNT, FRNRAP. Trimming removed 5 bases from V and 1 base from J, with 16 bases in between. This CDR3 is 16 amino acids long. For the CDR3, the DNA is TGTGCTAGTGGTGCCGGAGCTCTTTCGGGCACAGATACGCAGTATTTT. It translates to CASGAGALSGTDTQYF.